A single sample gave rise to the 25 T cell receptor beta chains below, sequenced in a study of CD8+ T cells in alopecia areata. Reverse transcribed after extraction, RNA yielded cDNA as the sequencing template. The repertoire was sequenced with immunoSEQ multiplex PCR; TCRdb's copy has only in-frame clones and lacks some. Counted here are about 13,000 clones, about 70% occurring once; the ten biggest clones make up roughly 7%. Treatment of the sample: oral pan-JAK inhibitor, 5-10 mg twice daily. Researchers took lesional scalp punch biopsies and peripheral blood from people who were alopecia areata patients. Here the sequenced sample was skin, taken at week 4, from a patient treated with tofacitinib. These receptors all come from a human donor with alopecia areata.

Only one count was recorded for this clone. The CDR3 nucleotides are TGTGCCAGCAGCCCCTCCCCTCTAGCGGGGGGGCATGAGCAGTTCTTC. Protein sequence: CASSPSPLAGGHEQFF. The chain uses TRBV11-2 and TRBJ2-1; 12 bases fit TRBD2. This CDR3 comprises 16 residues. Germline loops: CDR1 SGHAT, CDR2 FQNNGV. V gave up 5 bases and J gave up 8 bases; unmatched junction bases: 10.

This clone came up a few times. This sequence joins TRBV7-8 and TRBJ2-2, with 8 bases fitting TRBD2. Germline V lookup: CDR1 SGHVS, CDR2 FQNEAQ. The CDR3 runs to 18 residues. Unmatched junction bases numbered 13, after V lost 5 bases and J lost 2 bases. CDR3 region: CASSPNSWAGGNTGELFF. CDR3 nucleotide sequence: TGTGCCAGCAGCCCAAATTCTTGGGCGGGGGGCAACACCGGGGAGCTGTTTTTT. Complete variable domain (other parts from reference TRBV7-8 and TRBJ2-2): GAGVSQSPRYKVAKRGQDVALRCDPISGHVSLFWYQQALGQGPEFLTYFQNEAQLDKSGLPSDRFFAERPEGSVSTLKIQRTQQEDSAVYLCASSPNSWAGGNTGELFFGEGSRLTVL.

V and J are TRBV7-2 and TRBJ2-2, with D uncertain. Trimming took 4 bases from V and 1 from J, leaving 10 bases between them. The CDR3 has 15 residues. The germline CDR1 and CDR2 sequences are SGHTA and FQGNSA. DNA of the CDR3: TGTGCCAGCAGCTCCCGGGCTGAGAACACCGGGGAGCTGTTTTTT. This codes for CASSSRAENTGELFF.

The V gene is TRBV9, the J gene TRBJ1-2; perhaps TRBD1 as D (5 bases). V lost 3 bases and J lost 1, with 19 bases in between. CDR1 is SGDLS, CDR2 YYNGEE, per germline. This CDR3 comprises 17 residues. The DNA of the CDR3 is TGTGCCAGCAGCGAGAGCCCGGGACTGGAATTTAACTATGGCTACACCTTC. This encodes CASSESPGLEFNYGYTF.

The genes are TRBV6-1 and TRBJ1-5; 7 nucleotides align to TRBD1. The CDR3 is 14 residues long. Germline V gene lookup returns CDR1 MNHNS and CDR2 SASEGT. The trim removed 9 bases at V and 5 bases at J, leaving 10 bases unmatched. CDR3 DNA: TGTGCCAGTCTCGACAGGGATGGATATCAGCCCCAGCATTTT. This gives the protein CASLDRDGYQPQHF.

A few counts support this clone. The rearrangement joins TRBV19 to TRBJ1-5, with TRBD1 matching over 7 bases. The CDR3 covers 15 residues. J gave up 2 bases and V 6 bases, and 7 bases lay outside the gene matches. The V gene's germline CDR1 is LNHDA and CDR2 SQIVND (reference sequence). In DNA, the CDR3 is TGTGCCAGTAGCTGGGGGACAGATGGCAATCAGCCCCAGCATTTT. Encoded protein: CASSWGTDGNQPQHF.

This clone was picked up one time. The CDR3 DNA follows: TGTGCCAGCAGCTTTGGCGGGGGCTCTGGGGCCAACGTCCTGACTTTC. Protein: CASSFGGGSGANVLTF. The chain combines TRBV7-2 with TRBJ2-6, with 7 bases aligning to TRBD2. There are 16 residues in the CDR3. Germline CDR1 is SGHTA and CDR2 is FQGNSA. Unmatched junction bases numbered 2, after V lost 3 bases and J lost 0 bases.

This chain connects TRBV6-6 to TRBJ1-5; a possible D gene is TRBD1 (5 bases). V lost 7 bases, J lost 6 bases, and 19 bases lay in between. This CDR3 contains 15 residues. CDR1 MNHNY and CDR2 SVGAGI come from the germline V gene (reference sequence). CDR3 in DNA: TGTGCCAGCACCCCCAAGGCAGGGAGCGGTCAGCCCCAGCATTTT. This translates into CASTPKAGSGQPQHF.

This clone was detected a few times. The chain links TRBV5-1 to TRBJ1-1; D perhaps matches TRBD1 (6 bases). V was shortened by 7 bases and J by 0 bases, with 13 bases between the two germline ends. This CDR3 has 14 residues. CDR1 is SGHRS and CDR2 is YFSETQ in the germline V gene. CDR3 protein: CASSPGGLNTEAFF. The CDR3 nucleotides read TGCGCCAGCTCCCCTGGGGGGCTGAACACTGAAGCTTTCTTT.

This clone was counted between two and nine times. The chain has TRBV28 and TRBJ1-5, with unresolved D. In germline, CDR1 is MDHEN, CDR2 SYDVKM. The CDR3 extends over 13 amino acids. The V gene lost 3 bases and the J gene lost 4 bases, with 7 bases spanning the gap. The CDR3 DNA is TGTGCCAGCAGTTTTGGAGGAAATCAGCCCCAGCATTTT. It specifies CASSFGGNQPQHF.

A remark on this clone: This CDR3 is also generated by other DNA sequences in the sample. CDR3 amino acids: CASAGGGGSPLHF. CDR3 coding DNA: TGTGCCAGCGCGGGAGGGGGGGGGTCACCCCTCCACTTT. The J gene is TRBJ1-6, the V gene TRBV7-8, with D possibly being TRBD1 (6 bases). Germline assignment: CDR1 SGHVS and CDR2 FQNEAQ. The CDR3 length is 13 residues. The ends were cut back, 8 bases at V and 10 bases at J, with 15 bases in the middle.

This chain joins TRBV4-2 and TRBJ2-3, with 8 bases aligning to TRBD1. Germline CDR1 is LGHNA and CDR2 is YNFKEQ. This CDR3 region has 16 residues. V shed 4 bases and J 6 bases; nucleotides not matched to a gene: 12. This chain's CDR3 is CASSLQWQGARDTQYF. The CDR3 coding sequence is TGTGCCAGCAGCCTTCAGTGGCAGGGGGCGCGGGATACGCAGTATTTT.

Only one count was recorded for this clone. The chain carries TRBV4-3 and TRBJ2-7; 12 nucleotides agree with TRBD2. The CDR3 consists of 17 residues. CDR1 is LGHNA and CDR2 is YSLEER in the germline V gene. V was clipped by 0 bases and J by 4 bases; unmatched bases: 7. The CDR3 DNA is TGCGCCAGCAGCCAAGATTGGCTAGCGGGGGGGCGATACGAGCAGTACTTC. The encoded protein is CASSQDWLAGGRYEQYF.

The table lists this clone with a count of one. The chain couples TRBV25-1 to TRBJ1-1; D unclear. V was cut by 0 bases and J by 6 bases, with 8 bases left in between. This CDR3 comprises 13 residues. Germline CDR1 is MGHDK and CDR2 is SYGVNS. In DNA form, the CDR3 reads TGTGCCAGCAGTGAATATGTGCAGGCTGAAGCTTTCTTT. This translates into CASSEYVQAEAFF. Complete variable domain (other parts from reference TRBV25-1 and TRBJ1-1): EADIYQTPRYLVIGTGKKITLECSQTMGHDKMYWYQQDPGMELHLIHYSYGVNSTEKGDLSSESTVSRIRTEHFPLTLESARPSHTSQYLCASSEYVQAEAFFGQGTRLTVV.

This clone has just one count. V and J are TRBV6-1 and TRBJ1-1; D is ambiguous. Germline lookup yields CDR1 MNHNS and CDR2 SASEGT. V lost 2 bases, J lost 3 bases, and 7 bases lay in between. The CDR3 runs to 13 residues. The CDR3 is CASSENSHTEAFF. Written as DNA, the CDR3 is TGTGCCAGCAGTGAAAACTCCCACACTGAAGCTTTCTTT.

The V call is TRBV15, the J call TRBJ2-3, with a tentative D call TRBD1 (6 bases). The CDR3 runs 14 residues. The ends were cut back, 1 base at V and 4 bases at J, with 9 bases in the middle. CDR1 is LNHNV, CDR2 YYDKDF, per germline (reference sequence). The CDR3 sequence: CATSRGPGADTQYF. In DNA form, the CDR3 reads TGTGCCACCAGCAGAGGGCCAGGGGCAGATACGCAGTATTTT.

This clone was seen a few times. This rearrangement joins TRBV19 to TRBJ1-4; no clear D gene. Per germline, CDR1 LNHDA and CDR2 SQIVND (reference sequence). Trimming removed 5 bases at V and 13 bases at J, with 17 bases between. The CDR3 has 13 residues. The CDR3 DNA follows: TGTGCCAGTAGTTGGCGTGTGGCCGGTGGACTGTTTTTT. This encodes CASSWRVAGGLFF.

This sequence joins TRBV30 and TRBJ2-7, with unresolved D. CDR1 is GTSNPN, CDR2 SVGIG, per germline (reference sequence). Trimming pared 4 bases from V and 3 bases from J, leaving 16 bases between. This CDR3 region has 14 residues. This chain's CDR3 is CAWTALLPSYEQYF. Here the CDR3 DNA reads TGTGCCTGGACAGCCCTGCTCCCTAGCTACGAGCAGTACTTC.

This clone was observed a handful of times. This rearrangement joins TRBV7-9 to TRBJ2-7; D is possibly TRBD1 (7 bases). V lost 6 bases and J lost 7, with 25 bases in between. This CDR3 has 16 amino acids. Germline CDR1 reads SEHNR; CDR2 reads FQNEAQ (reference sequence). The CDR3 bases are TGTGCCAGCAGTCCTCTTAGGCGGGACAGCCAGTGGGAGCAGTACTTC. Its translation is CASSPLRRDSQWEQYF.

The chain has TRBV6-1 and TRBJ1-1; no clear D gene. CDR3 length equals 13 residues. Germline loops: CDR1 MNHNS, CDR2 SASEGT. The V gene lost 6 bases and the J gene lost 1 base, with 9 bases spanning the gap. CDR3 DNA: TGTGCCAGCAGGGAGGTTGGGAACACTGAAGCTTTCTTT. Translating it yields CASREVGNTEAFF.

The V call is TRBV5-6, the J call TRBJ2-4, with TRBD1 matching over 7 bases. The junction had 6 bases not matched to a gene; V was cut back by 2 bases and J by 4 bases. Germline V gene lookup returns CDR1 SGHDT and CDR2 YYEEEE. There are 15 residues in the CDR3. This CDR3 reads CASSFKTGRKNIQYF. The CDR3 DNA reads TGTGCCAGCAGCTTCAAGACAGGGAGAAAAAACATTCAGTACTTC.

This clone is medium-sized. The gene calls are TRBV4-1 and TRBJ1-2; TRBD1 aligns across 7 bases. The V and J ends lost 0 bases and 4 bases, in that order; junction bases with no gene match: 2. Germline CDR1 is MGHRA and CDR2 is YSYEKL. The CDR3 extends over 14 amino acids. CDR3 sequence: CASSQDHRGYGYTF. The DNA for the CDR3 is TGCGCCAGCAGCCAAGATCACAGGGGCTATGGCTACACCTTC.

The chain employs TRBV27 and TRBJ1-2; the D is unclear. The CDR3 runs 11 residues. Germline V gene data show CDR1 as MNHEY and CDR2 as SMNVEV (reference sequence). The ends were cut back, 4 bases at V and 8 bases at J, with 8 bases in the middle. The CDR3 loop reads CASSSGLGYTF. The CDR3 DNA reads TGTGCCAGCAGTTCAGGTTTAGGCTACACCTTC.

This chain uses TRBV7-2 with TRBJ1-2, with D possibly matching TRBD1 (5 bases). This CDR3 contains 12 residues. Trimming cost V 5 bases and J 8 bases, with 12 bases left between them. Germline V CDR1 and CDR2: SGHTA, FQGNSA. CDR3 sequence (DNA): TGTGCCAGCAGCCGAGACCAGGGAGGCTACACCTTC. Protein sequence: CASSRDQGGYTF.

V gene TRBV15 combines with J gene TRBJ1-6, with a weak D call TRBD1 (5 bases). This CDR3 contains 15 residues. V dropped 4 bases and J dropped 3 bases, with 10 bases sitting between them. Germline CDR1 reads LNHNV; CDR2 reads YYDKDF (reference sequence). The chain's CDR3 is CATSTDSLYNSPLHF. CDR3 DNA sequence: TGTGCCACCAGCACTGACAGTCTCTATAATTCACCCCTCCACTTT.